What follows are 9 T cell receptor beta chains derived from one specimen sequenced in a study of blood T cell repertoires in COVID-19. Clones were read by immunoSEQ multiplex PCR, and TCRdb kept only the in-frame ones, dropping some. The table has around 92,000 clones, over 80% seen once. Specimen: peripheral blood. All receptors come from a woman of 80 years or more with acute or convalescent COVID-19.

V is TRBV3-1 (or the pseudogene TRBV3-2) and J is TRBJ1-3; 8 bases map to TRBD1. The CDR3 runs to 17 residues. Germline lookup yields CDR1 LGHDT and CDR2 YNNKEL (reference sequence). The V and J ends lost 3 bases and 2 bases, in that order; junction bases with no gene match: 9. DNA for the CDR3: TGTGCCAGCAGCCACCTTCCAGGACAGGGAGCTGGAAACACCATATATTTT. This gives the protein CASSHLPGQGAGNTIYF.

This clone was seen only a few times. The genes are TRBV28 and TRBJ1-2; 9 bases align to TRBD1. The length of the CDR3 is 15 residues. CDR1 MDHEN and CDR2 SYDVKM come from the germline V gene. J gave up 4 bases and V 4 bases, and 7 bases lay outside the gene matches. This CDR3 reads CASSWATGGGYGYTF. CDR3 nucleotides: TGTGCCAGCAGTTGGGCAACAGGGGGCGGCTATGGCTACACCTTC.

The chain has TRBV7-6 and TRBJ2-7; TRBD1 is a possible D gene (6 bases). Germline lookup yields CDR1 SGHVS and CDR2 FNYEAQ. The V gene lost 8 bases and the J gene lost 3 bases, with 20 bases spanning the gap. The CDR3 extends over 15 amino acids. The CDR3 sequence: CASLIPGTRDYEQYF. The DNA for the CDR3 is TGTGCCAGCCTTATTCCCGGGACAAGAGACTACGAGCAGTACTTC.

CDR3 nucleotides: TGTGCCACCAGCAGAGATAGCGGGAGCTCCTACGAGCAGTACTTC. Its translation: CATSRDSGSSYEQYF. This chain links TRBV15 with TRBJ2-7; TRBD2 aligns across 9 bases. Germline-derived CDR1 and CDR2 are LNHNV and YYDKDF (reference sequence). V lost 0 bases and J lost 0; bases outside the gene matches: 0. CDR3 length: 15 amino acids.

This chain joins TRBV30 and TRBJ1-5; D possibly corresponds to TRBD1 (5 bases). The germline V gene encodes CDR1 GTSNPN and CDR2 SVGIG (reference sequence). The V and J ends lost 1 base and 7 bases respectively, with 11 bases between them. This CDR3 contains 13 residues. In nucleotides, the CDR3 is TGTGCCTGGAGTGCGGGGGGGGAACAGCCCCAGCATTTT. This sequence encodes CAWSAGGEQPQHF. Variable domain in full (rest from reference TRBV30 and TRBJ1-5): SQTIHQWPATLVQPVGSPLSLECTVEGTSNPNLYWYRQAAGRGLQLLFYSVGIGQISSEVPQNLSASRPQDRQFILSSKKLLLSDSGFYLCAWSAGGEQPQHFGDGTRLSIL.

CDR3: CASSSGLAVYNEQFF. The DNA of the CDR3 is TGTGCCAGCAGCTCGGGACTAGCGGTGTACAATGAGCAGTTCTTC. This chain links TRBV7-2 with TRBJ2-1, with TRBD2 matching 11 bases. The germline gives CDR1 SGHTA, CDR2 FQGNSA. The V gene end was trimmed by 4 bases and the J gene end by 4 bases; junction bases not matched to a gene: 3. The CDR3 covers 15 residues.

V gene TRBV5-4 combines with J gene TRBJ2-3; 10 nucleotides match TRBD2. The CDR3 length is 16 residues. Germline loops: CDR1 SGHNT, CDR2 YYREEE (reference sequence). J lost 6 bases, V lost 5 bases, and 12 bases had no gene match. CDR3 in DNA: TGTGCCAGCAGTGGAGGGCGTAGCGGGAGGCAGGATACGCAGTATTTT. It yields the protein CASSGGRSGRQDTQYF.

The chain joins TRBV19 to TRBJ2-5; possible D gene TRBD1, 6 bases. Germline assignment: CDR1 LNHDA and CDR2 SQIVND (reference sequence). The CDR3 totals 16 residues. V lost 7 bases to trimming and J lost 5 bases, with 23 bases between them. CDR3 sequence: CASTPSGRSRGETQYF. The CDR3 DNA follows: TGTGCCAGTACCCCATCTGGCAGGTCGAGGGGGGAGACCCAGTACTTC.

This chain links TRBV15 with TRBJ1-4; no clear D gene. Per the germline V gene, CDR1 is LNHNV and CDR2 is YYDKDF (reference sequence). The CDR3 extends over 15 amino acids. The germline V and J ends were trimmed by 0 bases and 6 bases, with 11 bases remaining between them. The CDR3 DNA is TGTGCCACCAGCAGAGATCTCGGAGAAGATGAAAAACTGTTTTTT. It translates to CATSRDLGEDEKLFF.